Given below is one T cell receptor beta chain in context. Antigen specificity is unknown. This sample stems from a study of cytomegalovirus exposure and HLA in healthy donors. Study as a whole: The 120 validation repertoires used the same platform as the approximately 670 first-cohort repertoires (as reported by a later analysis). Study-level findings and limits: According to the study, roughly 180 TCR beta chains were cytomegalovirus-associated. Reported performance of the classifier showed diagnosis of cytomegalovirus status with high specificity and sensitivity.

The assay was immunoSEQ multiplex PCR, and TCRdb's table has in-frame clones only and misses some. The table lists 150,000 to 200,000 clones, about 86% of them singletons. The V end lost 1 base, the J end lost 6 bases, and 11 bases lay between the germline ends. From germline, CDR1 is LNHDA and CDR2 SQIVND (reference sequence). CDR3 size: 14 residues. The origin of this receptor is a woman aged 18-35 years in good health and CMV-seronegative. The chain recombines TRBV19 with TRBJ2-3; D not resolved. The sample taken for sequencing was PBMCs. This CDR3 is CASSIGQIGDTQYF. The CDR3 DNA sequence: TGTGCCAGTAGTATAGGTCAGATCGGGGATACGCAGTATTTT.